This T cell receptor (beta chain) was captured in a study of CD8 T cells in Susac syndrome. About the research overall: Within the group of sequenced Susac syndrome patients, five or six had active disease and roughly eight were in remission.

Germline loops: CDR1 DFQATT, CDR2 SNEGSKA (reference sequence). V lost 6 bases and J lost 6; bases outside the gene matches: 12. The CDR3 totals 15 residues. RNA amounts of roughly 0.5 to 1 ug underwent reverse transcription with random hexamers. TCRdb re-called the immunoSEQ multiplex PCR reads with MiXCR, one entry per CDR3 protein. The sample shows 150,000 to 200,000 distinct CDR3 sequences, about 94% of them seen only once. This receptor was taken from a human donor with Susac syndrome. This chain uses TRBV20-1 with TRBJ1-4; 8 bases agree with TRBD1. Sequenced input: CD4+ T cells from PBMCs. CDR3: CSARISGGFDEKLFF. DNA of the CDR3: TGCAGTGCCAGGATCTCAGGGGGCTTTGATGAAAAACTGTTTTTT.